Reported below is one T cell receptor beta chain. Repertoires were generated with immunoSEQ multiplex PCR, while TCRdb's copy carries only in-frame clones and drops some. In the table there are more than 200,000 clones, about 88% of which are singletons. This sample stems from a study of blood T cell repertoires in COVID-19. At the level of the study: Samples representing acute and convalescent COVID-19 were sourced from the United States, Italy and Spain.

The receptor was isolated from a man between 65 and 79 years old with acute or convalescent COVID-19. Sequencing input: peripheral blood.

The CDR3 region is CASSPLARQETQYF. CDR3 in DNA: TGTGCCAGCAGTCCACTAGCGCGCCAAGAGACCCAGTACTTC. The gene calls are TRBV6-2 or TRBV6-3 and TRBJ2-5; 7 bases agree with TRBD2. The germline V gene encodes CDR1 MNHEY and CDR2 SVGEGT. This CDR3 contains 14 residues. V shed 5 bases, J shed 1 base, and the junction held 4 bases outside the gene matches.